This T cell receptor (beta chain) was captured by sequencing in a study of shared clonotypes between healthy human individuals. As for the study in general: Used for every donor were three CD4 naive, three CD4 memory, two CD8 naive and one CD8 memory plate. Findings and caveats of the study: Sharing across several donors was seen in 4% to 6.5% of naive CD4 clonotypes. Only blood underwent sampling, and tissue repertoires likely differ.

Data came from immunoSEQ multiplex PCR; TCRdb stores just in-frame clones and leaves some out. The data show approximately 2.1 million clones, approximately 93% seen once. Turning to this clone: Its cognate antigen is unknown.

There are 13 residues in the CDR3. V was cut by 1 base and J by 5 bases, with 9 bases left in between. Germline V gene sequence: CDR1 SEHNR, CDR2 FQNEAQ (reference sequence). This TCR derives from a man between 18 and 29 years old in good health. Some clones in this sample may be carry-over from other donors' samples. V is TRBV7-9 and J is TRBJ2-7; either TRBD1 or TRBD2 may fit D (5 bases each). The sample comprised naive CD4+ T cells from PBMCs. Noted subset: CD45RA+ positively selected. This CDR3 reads CASSLGWGNEQYF. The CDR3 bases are TGTGCCAGCAGCTTAGGTTGGGGGAACGAGCAGTACTTC.